What follows are 31 T cell receptor beta chains derived from one specimen sequenced in a study of graft-versus-host responses after intestinal transplantation. TCRdb keeps only in-frame clones here, not all; method: immunoSEQ multiplex PCR. This sample yields about 86,000 clones, of which 88% are seen a single time; around 0.3% belongs to the top ten. What these receptors recognize is not known. Sample: unstimulated CD4+ T cells sorted from spleen or lymph node cells, taken before transplant. All receptors derive from a human donor who was the organ donor for an intestinal transplant.

The chain links TRBV21-1 to TRBJ1-4. TRBV21-1 is marked as a pseudogene. CDR3 size: 16 residues. In DNA form, the CDR3 reads TGTGCCAGCAGCCTTGGGGGGAGGGATGGTGATGAAAAACTGTTTTTT. Its translation is CASSLGGRDGDEKLFF.

This clone was counted once. The V and J genes are TRBV28 and TRBJ1-3; weak D call: TRBD1 (6 bases). Germline CDR1 reads MDHEN; CDR2 reads SYDVKM. Trimming left V 5 bases short and J 2 bases short, with 13 bases between. The CDR3 covers 15 residues. The CDR3 DNA is TGTGCCAGCAGTCGAGGTGGGGACACTGGAAACACCATATATTTT. Translating gives CASSRGGDTGNTIYF.

This chain connects TRBV18 to TRBJ1-1, with D uncertain. Germline V gene data show CDR1 as KGHSH and CDR2 as LQKENI. The CDR3 length is 14 residues. Trimming took 6 bases from V and 0 from J, leaving 11 bases between them. The CDR3 DNA sequence: TGTGCCAGCTCCCGAGAACAGATGAACACTGAAGCTTTCTTT. Residues: CASSREQMNTEAFF. Full variable domain (outside the CDR3, taken from reference TRBV18 and TRBJ1-1): NAGVMQNPRHLVRRRGQEARLRCSPMKGHSHVYWYRQLPEEGLKFMVYLQKENIIDESGMPKERFSAEFPKEGPSILRIQQVVRGDSAAYFCASSREQMNTEAFFGQGTRLTVV.

The chain uses TRBV9 and TRBJ1-3; D ambiguous. The V gene lost 3 bases and the J gene lost 0 bases, with 4 bases spanning the gap. Germline CDR1 is SGDLS and CDR2 is YYNGEE. The CDR3 runs to 13 residues. The CDR3: CASSAYSGNTIYF. CDR3 bases: TGTGCCAGCAGCGCCTACTCTGGAAACACCATATATTTT.

The CDR3 loop is CAARDRGSYNEQFF. The CDR3 DNA sequence: TGTGCCGCTAGGGACAGGGGCTCCTACAATGAGCAGTTCTTC. The chain couples TRBV6-1 to TRBJ2-1; 10 bases match TRBD1. This CDR3 has 14 residues. Per the germline V gene, CDR1 is MNHNS and CDR2 is SASEGT. V was pared by 11 bases and J by 0 bases, with 4 bases of the junction left unmatched.

The chain recombines TRBV5-1 with TRBJ2-3; TRBD2 aligns across 8 bases. J was trimmed by 4 bases and V by 4 bases; bases with no gene match: 5. The V gene's germline CDR1 is SGHRS and CDR2 YFSETQ. The CDR3 sequence is 14 residues long. CDR3 sequence reads: CASSPGLDADTQYF. For the CDR3, the DNA is TGCGCCAGCAGCCCGGGACTAGACGCAGATACGCAGTATTTT.

The genes are TRBV28 and TRBJ2-1, with 11 bases lining up with TRBD2. Unmatched junction bases numbered 6, after V lost 4 bases and J lost 7 bases. Germline CDR1 reads MDHEN; CDR2 reads SYDVKM. The CDR3 spans 15 residues. DNA for the CDR3: TGTGCCAGCAGTTCATTAGCGGGAGGGACTAATGAGCAGTTCTTC. Amino acids: CASSSLAGGTNEQFF.

The rearrangement links TRBV5-1 to TRBJ2-2; 9 nucleotides agree with TRBD2. The CDR3 is made up of 15 amino acids. Germline-derived CDR1 and CDR2 are SGHRS and YFSETQ. The J segment lost 4 bases and the V segment lost 4 bases, leaving 5 bases of the junction unmatched. This CDR3 reads CASSLSGRTTGELFF. CDR3 bases: TGCGCCAGCAGCCTAAGCGGGAGGACCACCGGGGAGCTGTTTTTT.

This rearrangement joins TRBV5-1 to TRBJ1-1, with 7 positions matching TRBD1. The ends lost 3 bases at V and 4 bases at J; junction bases unmatched: 6. Germline CDR1 and CDR2: SGHRS and YFSETQ. The CDR3 runs 14 residues. CDR3 in amino acids: CASSWETGITEAFF. CDR3 DNA: TGCGCCAGCAGCTGGGAGACAGGGATCACTGAAGCTTTCTTT.

The chain links TRBV5-4 to TRBJ2-7, with TRBD1 matching 9 bases. The CDR3 length is 14 residues. With 4 bases clipped from V and 0 bases from J, the junction kept 2 bases outside the gene matches. In germline, CDR1 is SGHNT, CDR2 YYREEE (reference sequence). CDR3 loop: CASSRQGDSYEQYF. In nucleotides, the CDR3 is TGTGCCAGCAGCCGACAGGGGGACTCCTACGAGCAGTACTTC.

This sequence joins TRBV15 and TRBJ2-1, with 14 bases matching TRBD2. The CDR3 spans 13 residues. The V gene's germline CDR1 is LNHNV and CDR2 YYDKDF (reference sequence). J gave up 16 bases and V 5 bases, and 7 bases lay outside the gene matches. CDR3 bases: TGTGCCACCAGCCTGACGGGGACTAGCGGGAGATTCTTC. This translates into CATSLTGTSGRFF.

The V gene is TRBV5-1, the J gene TRBJ2-3; a weak D match, TRBD1 (6 bases). Per the germline V gene, CDR1 is SGHRS and CDR2 is YFSETQ. With 4 bases removed from V and 2 bases from J, the gap between germline ends came to 17 bases. The CDR3 contains 16 residues. The CDR3 loop is CASSRGSGVNTDTQYF. CDR3 DNA: TGCGCCAGCAGCCGAGGTTCAGGGGTGAACACAGATACGCAGTATTTT.

Concerning this clone: Other DNA sequences from this sample encode an identical CDR3 as well. The chain recombines TRBV6-1 with TRBJ2-7, with 11 bases identical to TRBD1. V was clipped by 6 bases and J by 4 bases; unmatched bases: 5. The CDR3 spans 14 residues. Germline values: CDR1 MNHNS, CDR2 SASEGT. The CDR3 bases are TGTGCCAGCAGCGGGGACAGGGGGGGGTACGAGCAGTACTTC. Amino acids: CASSGDRGGYEQYF.

J is TRBJ1-1 and V is TRBV7-9; 9 bases map to TRBD1. Unmatched junction bases numbered 8, after V lost 4 bases and J lost 5 bases. This CDR3 is built from 15 residues. Germline values: CDR1 SEHNR, CDR2 FQNEAQ (reference sequence). The CDR3 sequence: CASSYRDRDGTEAFF. The CDR3 DNA is TGTGCCAGCAGCTACCGGGACAGGGATGGAACTGAAGCTTTCTTT.

V and J are TRBV2 and TRBJ1-1; maybe TRBD1 (5 bases). Trimming removed 8 bases at V and 11 bases at J, with 27 bases between. The length of the CDR3 is 15 residues. The germline V gene has CDR1 SNHLY and CDR2 FYNNEI. The DNA for the CDR3 is TGTGCCAGCTCTTCGGAGGGGCAGGCGACCCTCCCGGCTTTCTTT. Translation: CASSSEGQATLPAFF.

Remarks on this clone: The junction departs from germline at one end; a sequencing error may be responsible. V gene TRBV7-7 combines with J gene TRBJ2-5; TRBD1 aligns across 8 bases. The CDR3 covers 13 residues. Per the germline V gene, CDR1 is SSHAT and CDR2 is FNYEAQ (reference sequence). DNA for the CDR3: TGTGCTAGCAGCCGGACAGGGTCTGAGACCCAGTACTTC. Amino acids: CASSRTGSETQYF. Based on the CDR3 plus reference TRBV7-7 and TRBJ2-5, the full variable domain is GAGVSQSPRYKVTKRGQDVTLRCDPISSHATLYWYQQALGQGPEFLTYFNYEAQPDKSGLPSDRFSAERPEGSISTLTIQRTEQRDSAMYRCASSRTGSETQYFGPGTRLLVL.

The chain carries TRBV18 and TRBJ1-4; D unresolved. Trimming removed 3 bases at V and 8 bases at J, with 10 bases between. The CDR3 totals 13 residues. Germline V gives CDR1 KGHSH, CDR2 LQKENI. The CDR3 DNA reads TGTGCCAGCTCACCCGGGGTGGGAGAAAAACTGTTTTTT. This sequence encodes CASSPGVGEKLFF.

The V and J genes are TRBV9 and TRBJ2-1, with a possible D match to TRBD2 (5 bases). CDR1 and CDR2 (germline): SGDLS, YYNGEE. The V end lost 2 bases, the J end lost 3 bases, and 18 bases lay between the germline ends. The CDR3 sequence is 17 residues long. CDR3 in amino acids: CASSVGLSRSYYNEQFF. The CDR3 DNA follows: TGTGCCAGCAGCGTTGGACTCTCGAGGTCCTACTACAATGAGCAGTTCTTC. Together with reference TRBV9 and TRBJ2-1, the CDR3 gives the full variable domain: DSGVTQTPKHLITATGQRVTLRCSPRSGDLSVYWYQQSLDQGLQFLIQYYNGEERAKGNILERFSAQQFPDLHSELNLSSLELGDSALYFCASSVGLSRSYYNEQFFGPGTRLTVL.

This clone was observed a single time. The chain links TRBV5-5 to TRBJ2-7; TRBD1 might be the D (6 bases). V was pared by 10 bases and J by 3 bases, with 17 bases between. The CDR3 has 13 amino acids. CDR1 SGHKS and CDR2 YYEKEE come from the germline V gene (reference sequence). CDR3 residues: CASIDSRGYEQYF. The CDR3 DNA reads as TGTGCCTCGATCGACTCCAGGGGCTACGAGCAGTACTTC.

The rearrangement joins TRBV19 to TRBJ2-1, with a possible D match to TRBD2 (5 bases). Between the trimmed V and J ends, which lost 4 bases and 0 bases, there was a span of 13 bases. The length of the CDR3 is 16 residues. Germline V gene data show CDR1 as LNHDA and CDR2 as SQIVND (reference sequence). The CDR3 reads CASSRGSGRSYNEQFF. In nucleotides, the CDR3 is TGTGCCAGTAGTAGAGGGTCCGGACGCTCCTACAATGAGCAGTTCTTC.

The V call is TRBV7-9, the J call TRBJ2-3, with D perhaps TRBD1 (5 bases). This CDR3 region has 15 residues. Trimming shortened V by 0 bases and J by 2 bases, and 9 bases separated the two germline ends. Germline CDR1 is SEHNR and CDR2 is FQNEAQ (reference sequence). The chain's CDR3 is CASSLAGHFTDTQYF. CDR3 bases: TGTGCCAGCAGCTTAGCAGGACACTTCACAGATACGCAGTATTTT. The complete variable domain, with remaining parts taken from reference TRBV7-9 and TRBJ2-3, reads DTGVSQNPRHKITKRGQNVTFRCDPISEHNRLYWYRQTLGQGPEFLTYFQNEAQLEKSRLLSDRFSAERPKGSFSTLEIQRTEQGDSAMYLCASSLAGHFTDTQYFGPGTRLTVL.

The chain links TRBV5-1 to TRBJ1-2, with D maybe TRBD1 (6 bases). CDR1 is SGHRS, CDR2 YFSETQ, per germline. The V end was cut by 0 bases, the J end by 4 bases, with 7 bases between. This CDR3 spans 13 amino acids. The CDR3 DNA reads as TGCGCCAGCAGCTTGGACAGGGCCTATGGCTACACCTTC. It encodes CASSLDRAYGYTF.

The rearrangement joins TRBV7-3 to TRBJ2-5; 13 nucleotides line up with TRBD2. Germline trimming cut 7 bases from V and 4 bases from J; bases unmatched to any gene: 18. The CDR3 runs 19 residues. Germline CDR1 and CDR2: SGHTA and FQGTGA. The CDR3 DNA sequence: TGTGCCAGCACCGTACCTGGGACTAGCGGGAAGGTGGGGTCAGAGACCCAGTACTTC. It encodes CASTVPGTSGKVGSETQYF.

This chain joins TRBV5-6 and TRBJ2-3; 12 positions agree with TRBD2. The CDR3 contains 16 residues. Germline loops: CDR1 SGHDT, CDR2 YYEEEE. The V gene end was trimmed by 4 bases and the J gene end by 3 bases; junction bases not matched to a gene: 6. The CDR3 here is CASSPGLAGWTDTQYF. The CDR3 coding sequence is TGTGCCAGCAGCCCGGGACTAGCGGGTTGGACAGATACGCAGTATTTT.

CDR3 protein: CASSPTVEGYTF. The CDR3 bases are TGTGCCAGCTCACCAACGGTCGAAGGCTACACCTTC. This chain connects TRBV18 to TRBJ1-2; no definite D call. Trimming took off 2 bases at V and 8 bases at J, with 9 bases between the two ends. Looked up from germline, CDR1 is KGHSH and CDR2 is LQKENI. There are 12 residues in the CDR3.

V gene TRBV5-1 combines with J gene TRBJ1-1; D uncertain. Germline V gives CDR1 SGHRS, CDR2 YFSETQ. Trimming cost V 6 bases and J 1 base, with 7 bases left between them. CDR3 length: 12 amino acids. The CDR3 spells CASTATNTEAFF. In nucleotides, the CDR3 is TGCGCCAGCACTGCTACGAACACTGAAGCTTTCTTT. The full variable domain, its missing parts supplied by reference TRBV5-1 and TRBJ1-1, is KAGVTQTPRYLIKTRGQQVTLSCSPISGHRSVSWYQQTPGQGLQFLFEYFSETQRNKGNFPGRFSGRQFSNSRSEMNVSTLELGDSALYLCASTATNTEAFFGQGTRLTVV.

The chain carries TRBV5-6 and TRBJ2-7; TRBD2 agrees at 11 bases. The junction had 10 bases not matched to a gene; V was cut back by 6 bases and J by 2 bases. CDR1 and CDR2 from the germline V gene are SGHDT and YYEEEE. This CDR3 is 16 amino acids long. The CDR3 spells CASTLRGLADTYEQYF. CDR3 bases: TGTGCCAGCACTCTGCGGGGACTAGCGGACACCTACGAGCAGTACTTC. Full variable domain (remainder filled in from reference TRBV5-6 and TRBJ2-7): DAGVTQSPTHLIKTRGQQVTLRCSPKSGHDTVSWYQQALGQGPQFIFQYYEEEERQRGNFPDRFSGHQFPNYSSELNVNALLLGDSALYLCASTLRGLADTYEQYFGPGTRLTVT.

This clone was detected only once. The V gene is TRBV12-5, the J gene TRBJ2-1, with 8 bases lining up with TRBD2. The CDR3 spans 15 residues. Germline CDR1 reads LGHNT; CDR2 reads FRNRAP. V shed 1 base, J shed 5 bases, and the junction held 4 bases outside the gene matches. This chain's CDR3 is CASGLDGRGNNEQFF. The CDR3 coding sequence is TGTGCTAGTGGTTTGGACGGGAGGGGGAACAATGAGCAGTTCTTC.

The chain recombines TRBV9 with TRBJ1-2; tentative D call: TRBD1 (5 bases). With 0 bases removed from V and 0 bases from J, the gap between germline ends came to 12 bases. CDR1 is SGDLS, CDR2 YYNGEE, per germline. This CDR3 contains 16 residues. In DNA form, the CDR3 reads TGTGCCAGCAGCGTAGAGGGGTGGCTCACTAACTATGGCTACACCTTC. It translates to CASSVEGWLTNYGYTF.

The chain joins TRBV29-1 to TRBJ2-5, with TRBD2 matching over 9 bases. The CDR3 spans 17 residues. With 3 bases clipped from V and 7 bases from J, the junction kept 18 bases outside the gene matches. Germline CDR1 reads SQVTM; CDR2 reads ANQGSEA. CDR3 DNA: TGCAGCGTTGAGGGTCAGGTAGCGGGGGACCCCTTTTGGACCCAGTACTTC. Its protein is CSVEGQVAGDPFWTQYF.

The chain combines TRBV6-6 with TRBJ1-4, with D unclear. Germline V gene data show CDR1 as MNHNY and CDR2 as SVGAGI (reference sequence). V was clipped by 2 bases and J by 5 bases, with 9 bases between them. CDR3 size: 14 residues. The CDR3 loop reads CASSYGESNEKLFF. The CDR3 region has the DNA TGTGCCAGCAGTTACGGGGAGTCCAATGAAAAACTGTTTTTT.